The entry below describes one T cell receptor (beta chain). The ends were cut back, 6 bases at V and 5 bases at J, with 16 bases in the middle. CDR1 is LNHNV, CDR2 YYDKDF, per germline (reference sequence). The CDR3 has 14 amino acids. The data are from a study of blood T cell repertoires in COVID-19. The wider study: The study drew acute and convalescent COVID-19 samples from the United States, Italy and Spain. Sample material is recorded as cDNA or gDNA derived from T cells, B-cell-depleted T cells, or PBMCs.

In the authors' workflow: The assay estimated nucleated cells by amplifying reference gene primers. The repertoire was sequenced with immunoSEQ multiplex PCR; TCRdb's copy has only in-frame clones and lacks some. V and J calls and clone size come straight from that table; D and trimming were deduced from the DNA. The sample shows some 670,000 clones, approximately 90% of them seen only once. The clonotype was recovered from a woman in her late teens or twenties with acute or convalescent COVID-19. The sample consisted of peripheral blood. V is TRBV15 and J is TRBJ1-1; D perhaps matches TRBD1 (6 bases). The CDR3 region is CATRGAGVGTEAFF. DNA for the CDR3: TGTGCCACCAGGGGGGCTGGGGTGGGGACTGAAGCTTTCTTT.